A selection of T cell receptor beta chains follows, all from one sample in a study of early T cells in non-severe SARS-CoV-2 infection. TCRdb redid the calling of the 5' RACE reads with MiXCR, one entry per CDR3 protein. Of fewer than 50,000 distinct CDR3 sequences in the sample, approximately 12% were seen once. Sequenced input: whole blood. Receptor source: an adult who was a healthcare worker with PCR-confirmed SARS-CoV-2 infection or an uninfected control (not recorded which). The CDR3 runs from the conserved cysteine through the conserved F or W. D genes are given only for firm matches. Size is stated for part of the rows, as once, few or many counts, or as a class when the clone is expanded.

d_gene,v_gene,j_gene,abundance,len,CDR3nt,CDR3aa
.,TRBV10-3,TRBJ2-3,many,14,TGTGCCATCAGGGACCCGCGAGGGACAGATACGCAGTATTTT,CAIRDPRGTDTQYF
TRBD2,TRBV7-2,TRBJ2-3,.,17,TGTGCCAGCAGGTCGGGACTAGCGGATGAAAGCACAGATACGCAGTATTTT,CASRSGLADESTDTQYF
.,TRBV12-3/TRBV12-4,TRBJ2-1,.,14,TGTGCCAGCAGTTTCGGGGTGGACTACAATGAGCAGTTCTTC,CASSFGVDYNEQFF
.,TRBV4-1,TRBJ1-6,many,16,TGCGCCAGCAGCCAGGGGGCCAGGGGCCGCTATTCACCCCTCCACTTT,CASSQGARGRYSPLHF
.,TRBV29-1,TRBJ2-1,.,15,TGCAGCGTTGTTTTTTCAAGCGGGACAGGCAATGAGCAGTTCTTC,CSVVFSSGTGNEQFF
.,TRBV7-2,TRBJ1-6,many,13,TGTGCCAGCAGCTACAGGGCTAATTCACCCCTCCACTTT,CASSYRANSPLHF
TRBD1,TRBV5-4,TRBJ2-1,.,13,TGTGCCAGCAGCTACAGGGGAAGGAATGAGCAGTTCTTC,CASSYRGRNEQFF
.,TRBV12-3/TRBV12-4,TRBJ1-1,.,14,TGTGCCAGCAGTCGGTGGCGGGCGAACACTGAAGCTTTCTTT,CASSRWRANTEAFF
TRBD1,TRBV29-1,TRBJ1-2,.,12,TGCAGCGTTTCCGGGACAGGGAACTCGGGCACCTTC,CSVSGTGNSGTF
.,TRBV20-1,TRBJ2-1,many,15,TGCAGTGCTAGAGATTACCGGAGAGCAGACAATGAGCAGTTCTTC,CSARDYRRADNEQFF
TRBD2,TRBV4-1,TRBJ2-1,few,15,TGCGCCAGCAGCCAAACGGGAGGCCTCGGTTATGAGCAGTTCTTC,CASSQTGGLGYEQFF
.,TRBV6-6,TRBJ1-2,many,13,TGTGCCAGCAGTCCCTCGGTCAACTATGGCTACACCTTC,CASSPSVNYGYTF
TRBD1,TRBV6-2/TRBV6-3,TRBJ1-2,.,15,TGTGCCAGCAGTTACTGGGACAGTCTATTCTATGGCTACACCTTC,CASSYWDSLFYGYTF
.,TRBV4-3,TRBJ1-1,few,14,TGCGCCAGCAGCCAAGATGTGCAGGGAAGGTTCGCTTTCTTT,CASSQDVQGRFAFF
.,TRBV2,TRBJ1-4,many,16,TGTGCCAGCAGTCCTCGGGGAAACAGGGTGGGGGAAAAACTGTTTTTT,CASSPRGNRVGEKLFF
.,TRBV24-1,TRBJ2-2,many,15,TGTGCCACCAACGGGGGACAAACGAACACCGGGGAGCTGTTTTTT,CATNGGQTNTGELFF
.,TRBV12-3/TRBV12-4,TRBJ2-2,many,12,TGTGCCAGCAGTTTTCGGACCGGGGAGCTGTTTTTT,CASSFRTGELFF
.,TRBV30,TRBJ1-1,few,12,TGTGCCTGGGGAAGGTTGAACACTGAAGCTTTCTTT,CAWGRLNTEAFF
.,TRBV6-2/TRBV6-3,TRBJ2-1,many,12,TGTGCCAGCAGTTACTCGTGGGATGAGCAGTTCTTC,CASSYSWDEQFF
.,TRBV29-1,TRBJ2-3,many,13,TGCAGCGTCGGAGCAGGAGTAACAGATACGCAGTATTTT,CSVGAGVTDTQYF
.,TRBV11-3,TRBJ2-3,many,15,TGTGCCAGCAGCCCTGGGGCGGGGAGCGAAGATACGCAGTATTTT,CASSPGAGSEDTQYF
.,TRBV6-1,TRBJ1-5,.,14,TGTGCCAGCAACGTCGGGGGGGTCGGTCAGCCCCAGCATTTT,CASNVGGVGQPQHF
TRBD2,TRBV11-2,TRBJ2-3,many,18,TGTGCCAGCACACTAGCGGGGGCCATCGGGCCTAACACAGATACGCAGTATTTT,CASTLAGAIGPNTDTQYF
.,TRBV12-3/TRBV12-4,TRBJ2-2,.,15,TGTGCCAGCAGTTTGACCGGGGGCGGCACCGGGGAGCTGTTTTTT,CASSLTGGGTGELFF
.,TRBV27,TRBJ2-3,many,13,TGTGCCAGCAGTTTTCGTAGGGAAGATACGCAGTATTTT,CASSFRREDTQYF
.,TRBV12-3/TRBV12-4,TRBJ2-4,many,15,TGTGCCAGCAGTTTACCCGACAGTGGCAAAAACATTCAGTACTTC,CASSLPDSGKNIQYF
TRBD2,TRBV6-5,TRBJ2-3,many,14,TGTGCCAGCAGCACCGGGGGGGGCACAGATACGCAGTATTTT,CASSTGGGTDTQYF
TRBD1,TRBV11-2,TRBJ1-6,many,19,TGTGCCAGCAGCACAAGAACGATTGGACAGGGGCAGTCTAATTCACCCCTCCACTTT,CASSTRTIGQGQSNSPLHF
TRBD2,TRBV5-1,TRBJ2-1,.,15,TGCGCCAGCAGCTTGGACGGGACTAGCTTCTATGAGCAGTTCTTC,CASSLDGTSFYEQFF
.,TRBV27,TRBJ2-2,few,13,TGTGCCAGCAGTTTCGGGGACACCGGGGAGCTGTTTTTT,CASSFGDTGELFF
.,TRBV20-1,TRBJ1-4,many,16,TGCAGTTCCAGGACTCCGGTCGGGGAGTCGAATGAAAAACTGTTTTTT,CSSRTPVGESNEKLFF